The subject of this entry is one TCR beta chain. Its antigen remains unidentified. Base qualities are not at hand, and no much larger clone is one base apart. The germline V end is reduced by 4 bases and the J end by 6 bases; junction bases left unmatched: 8. Looking up the germline V gene yields CDR1 KGHDR and CDR2 SFDVKD. Inclusive of the bounding cysteine and phenylalanine, the CDR3 is 16 residues long. The entry retains the CDR3 DNA only, 48 bases that are in frame from base 1. Library method: 5' RACE. The data were produced on an Illumina HiSeq 2500. A second 7 to 11 cycle PCR used a sample-barcoded 5' primer and a J-beta primer mix. A template-switch 5' adaptor carrying 12 random nucleotides introduced a unique molecular identifier onto each TCR beta cDNA molecule. At least 3 million CDR3-containing paired-end reads were obtained from each sample. The Mint cDNA synthesis kit, primed by a TRBC-specific oligonucleotide, was used to synthesize first-strand cDNA from all RNA. Following uracil-DNA glycosylase treatment, a first 18-cycle PCR with universal primers M1SS and BC2_uni_R was performed on all cDNA. Regarding the original processing steps: Normalization of each sample was performed by random selection of 1 million high-quality reads, each carrying a distinct molecular identifier. Reads sharing molecular identifiers were discarded rather than binned into consensus sequences. MiTCR, set to a Q25 quality threshold and the strictest error-elimination algorithm, was used for CDR3 identification, clonotype clustering and error correction. Lower-bound total TCR beta diversity was estimated with a nonparametric unseen species model using Euler transformation. TCRdb ran its own pipeline on the public reads, namely fastp trimming at Q25 and MiXCR clone calling, and kept in-frame beta chains. Duplicate CDR3 protein sequences are folded into a single record with the most common DNA and genes. The V and J calls, along with clone size, are taken from TCRdb and not from the paper's own processing. This sample lists 1.5 million to 2 million distinct CDR3 sequences; just under 50% were detected once. Of the sample, approximately 2.1% is held by the ten largest clones.

The data belong to a study of blood T cells in healthy people across ages (dated by TCRdb to 2013 to 2016). For the wider study: In model experiments, roughly one uniquely barcoded TCR beta cDNA molecule per two T cells was captured by template switching. Age-related changes in TCR beta repertoire diversity were measured in the study by deep sequencing normalized with unique cDNA molecular identifiers. To avoid experimental bias, donors of different ages were distributed randomly across sequencing lanes. The donors were split into four age groups: young (average about 16 years), middle-aged (39), aged (62) and long-lived (under 85). Two additional independent replicas of 1 million unique cDNA reads from the same blood draw were analyzed for two donors (one aged 18 to 30 and one aged 80 or older).

Points the paper makes about the study in general: Observed TCR beta diversity per million T cells fell roughly linearly with age, and a significant reduction was already apparent by age around 36. Estimates of total diversity from one million sequenced T cells were regarded as lower bounds and underestimates. Since profiling was done on bulk unsorted PBMCs, naive and antigen-experienced compartments could not be conclusively compared. Because donor CMV infection status was unknown, age-related changes in expanded clonotypes were potentially confounded. Observed TCR beta diversity correlated strongly with the percentage of naive T cells measured by flow cytometry. Compared with the aged group, the long-lived group had more naive CD4+ T cells, fewer expanded clones and increased TCR diversity, a pattern suggesting age selection.

The 35 to 40 donors, aged 6 to 90 years, were systemically healthy Caucasian individuals from Russia. Approximately 11 milliliters of peripheral blood were drawn from each donor into EDTA-treated Vacutainer tubes. Ficoll-Paque density-gradient centrifugation was used to isolate PBMCs, with at least 7 million per sample. Trizol reagent was used to extract total RNA from PBMCs, with at least 6 micrograms per sample. Naive CD45RAhigh/CD27high T cell percentages were measured by flow cytometry on a PBMC aliquot from every donor. The chain couples TRBV24-1 to TRBJ2-3; 11 bases in the middle match TRBD2. The clonotype comes from a woman aged 40 to 50 in good health. The sample consisted of blood. CDR3 sequence: CATSDHSGGAPDTQYF. The DNA sequence is given as TGTGCCACCAGTGACCATAGCGGGGGGGCCCCGGATACGCAGTATTTT.